Below are 24 T cell receptor beta chains sequenced from a single sample in a study of cytomegalovirus exposure and HLA in healthy donors. The method was immunoSEQ multiplex PCR; TCRdb's version includes in-frame clones alone and lacks a portion of them. The sample includes about 220,000 clones, under 95% seen only once; the top ten take 0.85% to 1.2%. Sequenced input: PBMCs. The origin of the receptors is a woman under 30 in good health and CMV-seronegative.

This chain connects TRBV5-1 to TRBJ2-1; TRBD2 matches at 14 bases. The germline gives CDR1 SGHRS, CDR2 YFSETQ. With 4 bases clipped from V and 5 bases from J, the junction kept 17 bases outside the gene matches. The CDR3 covers 20 residues. CDR3 sequence: CASSIFFEGLAGVRDNEQFF. In nucleotides, the CDR3 is TGCGCCAGCAGCATCTTTTTCGAGGGACTAGCGGGAGTCCGTGACAATGAGCAGTTCTTC.

This clone was found a few times. V gene TRBV2 combines with J gene TRBJ2-1, with 13 bases identical to TRBD2. V lost 9 bases, J lost 3 bases, and 8 bases stayed unmatched. CDR3 length: 16 residues. In germline, CDR1 is SNHLY, CDR2 FYNNEI. The CDR3 nucleotides read TGTGCCAGACTAGCGGGAGGGCCGCGATACTACAATGAGCAGTTCTTC. It yields the protein CARLAGGPRYYNEQFF. The full variable domain, rest sourced from reference TRBV2 and TRBJ2-1, is EPEVTQTPSHQVTQMGQEVILRCVPISNHLYFYWYRQILGQKVEFLVSFYNNEISEKSEIFDDQFSVERPDGSNFTLKIRSTKLEDSAMYFCARLAGGPRYYNEQFFGPGTRLTVL.

The CDR3 sequence is CASRGGSSGSSSYNEQFF. Written as DNA, the CDR3 is TGTGCCAGTAGGGGGGGCTCTAGCGGGAGCAGCTCCTACAATGAGCAGTTCTTC. The V gene is TRBV19, the J gene TRBJ2-1; 10 bases align to TRBD2. The trim removed 6 bases at V and 0 bases at J, leaving 11 bases unmatched. The germline V gene encodes CDR1 LNHDA and CDR2 SQIVND (reference sequence). The length of the CDR3 is 18 residues.

The V call is TRBV7-9, the J call TRBJ2-7, with a possible D match to TRBD2 (6 bases). Between the trimmed V and J ends, which lost 1 base and 4 bases, there was a span of 14 bases. This CDR3 comprises 15 residues. Germline CDR1 SEHNR, CDR2 FQNEAQ (reference sequence). CDR3 residues: CASSLVRRGGYEQYF. CDR3 in DNA: TGTGCCAGCAGCTTAGTGCGGAGGGGCGGATACGAGCAGTACTTC. The complete variable domain, with remaining parts taken from reference TRBV7-9 and TRBJ2-7, reads DTGVSQNPRHKITKRGQNVTFRCDPISEHNRLYWYRQTLGQGPEFLTYFQNEAQLEKSRLLSDRFSAERPKGSFSTLEIQRTEQGDSAMYLCASSLVRRGGYEQYFGPGTRLTVT.

This chain uses TRBV19 with TRBJ2-1, with 7 bases lining up with TRBD2. The CDR3 loop spans 14 amino acids. The trim removed 7 bases at V and 8 bases at J, leaving 11 bases unmatched. The germline gives CDR1 LNHDA, CDR2 SQIVND (reference sequence). CDR3 protein: CASTGWDYVDEQFF. DNA of the CDR3: TGTGCCAGTACGGGGTGGGACTACGTCGATGAGCAGTTCTTC.

The V gene is TRBV7-3, the J gene TRBJ2-3, with D possibly TRBD1 on 5 matching bases. Germline CDR1 SGHTA, CDR2 FQGTGA. Deletions cut 3 bases from V and 5 bases from J, with 12 bases between. CDR3 length: 14 amino acids. The CDR3 is CASSLDIWGDTQYF. The DNA for the CDR3 is TGTGCCAGCAGCTTGGACATCTGGGGAGATACGCAGTATTTT.

V and J are TRBV21-1 and TRBJ2-7; the D call TRBD2 from the table was never checked on the DNA. TRBV21-1 is noted as a pseudogene. The CDR3 totals 21 residues. DNA of the CDR3: TGTGCCAGCAGCCCTCCTGAACAGGGATCCCATATAGCGGGAGGGTGTTACGAGCAGTACTTC. Translation gives CASSPPEQGSHIAGGCYEQYF.

The chain employs TRBV2 and TRBJ2-6; no firm D call. This CDR3 is built from 14 residues. V was shortened by 3 bases and J by 2 bases, with 5 bases between the two germline ends. Germline assignment: CDR1 SNHLY and CDR2 FYNNEI. In DNA, the CDR3 is TGTGCCAGCAGTGATTTCGCTGGGGCCAACGTCCTGACTTTC. Its protein is CASSDFAGANVLTF.

The rearrangement joins TRBV2 to TRBJ1-4, with a tentative D call TRBD1 (6 bases). The CDR3 contains 12 residues. The V and J ends lost 4 bases and 8 bases respectively, with 8 bases between them. Germline assignment: CDR1 SNHLY and CDR2 FYNNEI. CDR3 bases: TGTGCCAGCAGTGGCGGACAGGAAAAACTGTTTTTT. Amino acid sequence: CASSGGQEKLFF.

The V and J genes are TRBV12-2 and TRBJ2-1; no DNA check was done on the table's D call, TRBD2. TRBV12-2 is a pseudogene locus. This CDR3 is 16 amino acids long. This CDR3 reads CASRPGLADPYNEQFF. Written as DNA, the CDR3 is TGTGCAAGTCGCCCTGGACTAGCGGATCCATACAATGAGCAGTTCTTC.

This clone was seen at least ten times. The chain employs TRBV6-4 and TRBJ2-1, with 8 bases matching TRBD2. Germline CDR1 and CDR2: MRHNA and SNTAGT. V lost 5 bases to trimming and J lost 5 bases; unmatched junction nucleotides: 8. This CDR3 has 15 amino acids. The chain's CDR3 is CASSSEGSGNNEQFF. CDR3 nucleotides: TGTGCCAGCAGTTCGGAGGGTAGCGGGAACAATGAGCAGTTCTTC.

The V gene is TRBV5-1, the J gene TRBJ2-2; no firm D call. This CDR3 is built from 11 residues. Germline loops: CDR1 SGHRS, CDR2 YFSETQ. Trimming shortened V by 2 bases and J by 8 bases, and 4 bases separated the two germline ends. The CDR3 coding sequence is TGCGCCAGCAGCTTCCGGGGGGAGCTGTTTTTT. It yields the protein CASSFRGELFF.

Concerning this clone: Other DNA variants within this sample encode the same CDR3. This chain links TRBV5-1 with TRBJ2-1; D not resolved. Per germline, CDR1 SGHRS and CDR2 YFSETQ. V was pared by 0 bases and J by 3 bases, with 7 bases between. This CDR3 is 14 amino acids long. The CDR3 nucleotides are TGCGCCAGCAGCTTGGGGCAGGACTACAATGAGCAGTTCTTC. Amino acids: CASSLGQDYNEQFF. The full variable domain, its missing parts supplied by reference TRBV5-1 and TRBJ2-1, is KAGVTQTPRYLIKTRGQQVTLSCSPISGHRSVSWYQQTPGQGLQFLFEYFSETQRNKGNFPGRFSGRQFSNSRSEMNVSTLELGDSALYLCASSLGQDYNEQFFGPGTRLTVL.

The chain employs TRBV6-5 and TRBJ1-5; possibly TRBD1 for D (6 bases). V shed 5 bases and J shed 7 bases, with 15 bases lying between them. Germline V lookup: CDR1 MNHEY, CDR2 SVGAGI. The CDR3 is made up of 14 amino acids. The CDR3 region is CASSTRGFGQPQHF. The CDR3 DNA follows: TGTGCCAGCAGTACAAGGGGGTTCGGGCAGCCCCAGCATTTT.

The chain couples TRBV6-1 to TRBJ1-2, with 10 positions matching TRBD1. The CDR3 covers 15 residues. The V and J ends lost 5 bases and 5 bases, in that order; junction bases with no gene match: 8. Germline V gene data show CDR1 as MNHNS and CDR2 as SASEGT. CDR3: CASSKGGTGDYGYTF. The DNA for the CDR3 is TGTGCCAGCAGTAAAGGGGGGACAGGGGATTATGGCTACACCTTC.

The chain is built from TRBV29-1 and TRBJ2-2; D remains ambiguous. Trimming removed 6 bases at V and 2 bases at J, with 7 bases between. This CDR3 region has 12 residues. The germline V gene encodes CDR1 SQVTM and CDR2 ANQGSEA. CDR3 loop: CSVSVNTGELFF. CDR3 coding DNA: TGCAGCGTCTCGGTAAACACCGGGGAGCTGTTTTTT.

V gene TRBV30 combines with J gene TRBJ2-4; possible D gene TRBD1, 6 bases. The CDR3 has 13 amino acids. Germline V CDR1 and CDR2: GTSNPN, SVGIG (reference sequence). The V end was cut by 4 bases, the J end by 6 bases, with 13 bases between. The DNA of the CDR3 is TGTGCCTGGACTAATATACAGGGAAACATTCAGTACTTC. This gives the protein CAWTNIQGNIQYF.

The J gene is TRBJ2-6, the V gene TRBV5-1, with D perhaps TRBD2 (6 bases). CDR1 SGHRS and CDR2 YFSETQ come from the germline V gene. The CDR3 runs 18 residues. The ends were cut back, 0 bases at V and 0 bases at J, with 13 bases in the middle. CDR3 nucleotides: TGCGCCAGCAGCTTGGAATCGCTAGCGAACTCTGGGGCCAACGTCCTGACTTTC. It yields the protein CASSLESLANSGANVLTF.

This chain connects TRBV28 to TRBJ1-2; 7 bases agree with TRBD1. Germline V gives CDR1 MDHEN, CDR2 SYDVKM. This CDR3 contains 13 residues. V trimming: 7 bases; J trimming: 6 bases; junction bases outside the gene matches: 8. The CDR3 bases are TGTGCCAGCATCTCACAGGGGCTTCATGGCTACACCTTC. Protein: CASISQGLHGYTF.

J is TRBJ2-5 and V is TRBV5-4, with D tentatively TRBD1 (6 bases). V dropped 4 bases and J dropped 2 bases, with 15 bases sitting between them. Germline CDR1 and CDR2: SGHNT and YYREEE (reference sequence). The CDR3 loop spans 15 amino acids. CDR3 coding DNA: TGTGCCAGCAGCCTTAACCCGGACAGTCAAGAGACCCAGTACTTC. This sequence encodes CASSLNPDSQETQYF.

This clone occurred a few times. The J gene is TRBJ2-7, the V gene TRBV28, with 7 bases identical to TRBD1. The CDR3 is made up of 15 amino acids. Trimming removed 5 bases from V and 6 bases from J; junction bases left unmatched: 13. CDR1 MDHEN and CDR2 SYDVKM come from the germline V gene. CDR3 amino acids: CASSPFGTELGEQYF. The CDR3 bases are TGTGCCAGCAGTCCTTTCGGGACAGAGTTAGGCGAGCAGTACTTC.

The genes are TRBV5-8 and TRBJ1-4; D is possibly TRBD1 (6 bases). Germline lookup yields CDR1 SGHTS and CDR2 YDEGEE. V was pared by 6 bases and J by 10 bases, with 22 bases between. The length of the CDR3 is 15 residues. This chain's CDR3 is CASIQHTGRVGKLFF. CDR3 in DNA: TGTGCCAGCATTCAACATACAGGGAGGGTCGGAAAACTGTTTTTT.

The chain carries TRBV19 and TRBJ1-4; D unresolved. The length of the CDR3 is 13 residues. The V end was cut by 7 bases, the J end by 6 bases, with 12 bases between. The germline V gene encodes CDR1 LNHDA and CDR2 SQIVND (reference sequence). In DNA, the CDR3 is TGTGCCAGTACCACGACATGGGATGAAAAACTGTTTTTT. The encoded protein is CASTTTWDEKLFF.

The chain has TRBV5-5 and TRBJ2-2; D is possibly TRBD2 (7 bases). Trimming shortened V by 4 bases and J by 4 bases, and 17 bases separated the two germline ends. There are 16 residues in the CDR3. Germline V lookup: CDR1 SGHKS, CDR2 YYEKEE (reference sequence). The CDR3 DNA is TGTGCCAGCAGCCGCGGGGGCTCCCGGATCACCGGGGAGCTGTTTTTT. It yields the protein CASSRGGSRITGELFF.